Each of the 10 T cell receptor beta chains below was sequenced from the same sample in a study of graft-versus-host responses after intestinal transplantation (dated by TCRdb to about 2021). Their antigens remain unidentified. Preparation of the library involved the immunoSEQ multiplex PCR assay. The table comes from immuneACCESS by way of TCRdb, which keeps in-frame sequences with V and J called. Part of the clones is missing from these tables; in studies checked, under half for an unresolved V gene and the rest for unknown reasons. For this sample the table gives 80,000 to 90,000 clones, of which about nine tenths were detected only once. The biggest ten clones account for less than 0.12% of the sample. Sample time point, as interpreted from the label and publication: cells obtained before transplantation from donor or recipient. Sequencing used unstimulated CD4+ T cells sorted from spleen or lymph node cells, obtained before intestinal transplant. All receptors derive from a human donor who received an intestinal transplant.

The genes are TRBV6-1 and TRBJ1-1, with 7 nucleotides matching TRBD1. Germline assignment: CDR1 MNHNS and CDR2 SASEGT. The CDR3 extends over 14 amino acids. V lost 10 bases, J lost 7 bases, and 15 bases stayed unmatched. CDR3 loop: CATKTGAQVGEAFF. In DNA form, the CDR3 reads TGTGCCACCAAAACAGGGGCACAAGTGGGTGAAGCTTTCTTT.

On this clone: The same CDR3 arises from other DNA sequences in this sample as well. For the CDR3, the DNA is TGTGCCAGCAGCCTCCGGACAGGTGCCGGATATGGCTACACCTTC. As protein: CASSLRTGAGYGYTF. This chain connects TRBV13 to TRBJ1-2, with 7 bases aligning to TRBD1. This CDR3 region has 15 residues. The trim removed 5 bases at V and 5 bases at J, leaving 11 bases unmatched. Germline CDR1 and CDR2: PRHDT and FYEKMQ (reference sequence). Full variable domain (remainder filled in from reference TRBV13 and TRBJ1-2): AAGVIQSPRHLIKEKRETATLKCYPIPRHDTVYWYQQGPGQDPQFLISFYEKMQSDKGSIPDRFSAQQFSDYHSELNMSSLELGDSALYFCASSLRTGAGYGYTFGSGTRLTVV.

J is TRBJ1-1 and V is TRBV2; D perhaps matches TRBD1 (5 bases). V was shortened by 1 base and J by 1 base, with 10 bases between the two germline ends. The CDR3 loop spans 15 amino acids. The germline V gene has CDR1 SNHLY and CDR2 FYNNEI. CDR3 region: CASSEVGGTNTEAFF. The CDR3 DNA reads TGTGCCAGCAGTGAAGTGGGGGGGACGAACACTGAAGCTTTCTTT.

J is TRBJ2-3 and V is TRBV5-5, with D possibly matching TRBD1 (6 bases). Germline CDR1 is SGHKS and CDR2 is YYEKEE (reference sequence). V lost 4 bases to trimming and J lost 8 bases, with 11 bases between them. The CDR3 loop spans 12 amino acids. The CDR3 sequence is CASSLPRGTQYF. The CDR3 DNA is TGTGCCAGCAGCCTTCCCAGGGGTACGCAGTATTTT.

The chain links TRBV6-6 to TRBJ2-2; 7 positions match TRBD2. Germline V gene sequence: CDR1 MNHNY, CDR2 SVGAGI (reference sequence). V trimming: 7 bases; J trimming: 5 bases; junction bases outside the gene matches: 7. CDR3 length equals 14 residues. The CDR3 region is CASNEGLLTGELFF. CDR3 nucleotide sequence: TGTGCCAGCAACGAGGGACTATTAACCGGGGAGCTGTTTTTT.

The rearrangement uses TRBV6-6 and TRBJ1-2, with D hard to call. The CDR3 is 15 residues long. Trimming took off 2 bases at V and 4 bases at J, with 14 bases between the two ends. The V gene's germline CDR1 is MNHNY and CDR2 SVGAGI (reference sequence). CDR3 amino acids: CASSYGRPGAYGYTF. In DNA form, the CDR3 reads TGTGCCAGCAGTTACGGCCGGCCAGGCGCCTATGGCTACACCTTC.

The chain recombines TRBV10-3 with TRBJ1-1; D remains ambiguous. The CDR3 has 12 residues. Germline assignment: CDR1 ENHRY and CDR2 SYGVKD. V lost 6 bases, J lost 7 bases, and 12 bases lay in between. The CDR3 loop reads CAIRAGENEAFF. DNA for the CDR3: TGTGCCATCAGAGCAGGTGAGAATGAAGCTTTCTTT.

This rearrangement joins TRBV5-8 to TRBJ1-5; 7 positions match TRBD1. The trim removed 4 bases at V and 9 bases at J, leaving 10 bases unmatched. CDR3 size: 14 residues. Germline V lookup: CDR1 SGHTS, CDR2 YDEGEE. CDR3 region: CASSPDRVRLPQHF. In nucleotides, the CDR3 is TGTGCCAGCAGCCCAGACAGGGTAAGGCTGCCCCAGCATTTT. Drawing the rest from reference TRBV5-8 and TRBJ1-5, the complete variable domain is EAGVTQSPTHLIKTRGQQATLRCSPISGHTSVYWYQQALGLGLQFLLWYDEGEERNRGNFPPRFSGRQFPNYSSELNVNALELEDSALYLCASSPDRVRLPQHFGDGTRLSIL.

The chain employs TRBV6-5 and TRBJ2-3, with D maybe TRBD1 (5 bases). Trimming left V 4 bases short and J 2 bases short, with 16 bases between. Germline V gene sequence: CDR1 MNHEY, CDR2 SVGAGI. CDR3 length equals 16 residues. The DNA of the CDR3 is TGTGCCAGCAGTTCCGTAGGGGCGAGAATCACAGATACGCAGTATTTT. Translation: CASSSVGARITDTQYF.

The table lists this clone with a count of one. This chain joins TRBV6-5 and TRBJ1-2, with 7 bases identical to TRBD1. The CDR3 length is 13 residues. Unmatched junction bases numbered 4, after V lost 6 bases and J lost 3 bases. Germline-derived CDR1 and CDR2 are MNHEY and SVGAGI. This chain's CDR3 is CASSLDRDYGYTF. Here the CDR3 DNA reads TGTGCCAGCAGCCTCGACAGGGACTATGGCTACACCTTC.